The sequence of this T cell receptor (beta chain) was determined in a study of T-cell memory formation after mild COVID-19. Study summary: There were largely donor-specific TCR clusters.

This CDR3 contains 13 residues. V was shortened by 6 bases and J by 0 bases, with 10 bases between the two germline ends. Germline V gene data show CDR1 as SGHRS and CDR2 as YFSETQ. TCRdb ran MiXCR on the 5' RACE reads and lists one entry per CDR3 protein. The table lists approximately 180,000 distinct CDR3 sequences, around 16% of them singletons. This clonotype has at least ten counts. What it recognizes is unknown. Notes on the study in general: Clones contracting across day 15 to 85 had a balanced CD4/CD8 profile; later expanding clones leaned CD4+. Whether day 37 second-wave clones are SARS-CoV-2-specific was not confirmed.

This receptor was identified in an adult woman who had mild COVID-19 (a few samples of this study predate the infection). Cell type and time point are not known. V gene TRBV5-1 combines with J gene TRBJ2-7; D gene unclear. Sequenced sample: PBMCs or a T cell subset sorted from them (not recorded which). The CDR3 DNA is TGCGCCAGCACCTTAGACAACTCCTACGAGCAGTACTTC. This encodes CASTLDNSYEQYF.